The 10 T cell receptor beta chains below all came from one sample that was sequenced in a study of identical twins. TCRdb fed the 5' RACE reads into MiXCR, producing one record per CDR3 protein. This table holds a few hundred thousand distinct CDR3 sequences, approximately 8.3% found once. These data were also reused for a study on yellow fever vaccine responses in identical twins.

Sequenced material: CD8+ T cells sorted from blood. These receptors were obtained from a woman between 18 and 29 years old in good health.

This clonotype was seen a few times. CDR3 DNA sequence: TGTGCCAGCACCCCCGTGGGCGGGGGGACATACGAGCAGTACTTC. Its protein product is CASTPVGGGTYEQYF. This chain connects TRBV6-1 to TRBJ2-7; 8 nucleotides line up with TRBD2. V gave up 7 bases and J gave up 4 bases; unmatched junction bases: 12. CDR1 is MNHNS, CDR2 SASEGT, per germline. CDR3 length: 15 amino acids.

This clonotype has at least ten counts. V and J are TRBV4-3 and TRBJ1-5; 7 nucleotides line up with TRBD1. Germline CDR1 LGHNA, CDR2 YSLEER. J lost 1 base, V lost 4 bases, and 7 bases had no gene match. The CDR3 runs to 16 residues. The DNA of the CDR3 is TGCGCCAGCAGCCCTGACAGGGCGCAAAGCAATCAGCCCCAGCATTTT. Translated: CASSPDRAQSNQPQHF.

The J gene is TRBJ2-2, the V gene TRBV6-5; D is possibly TRBD2 (5 bases). The length of the CDR3 is 17 residues. Per the germline V gene, CDR1 is MNHEY and CDR2 is SVGAGI. Trimming took off 4 bases at V and 5 bases at J, with 20 bases between the two ends. Here the CDR3 DNA reads TGTGCCAGCAGTTCGGACGGGGTCACGTTTAGAACCGGGGAGCTGTTTTTT. This translates into CASSSDGVTFRTGELFF.

This clonotype has more than one count but fewer than ten. The rearrangement links TRBV20-1 to TRBJ2-7; D gene ambiguous. With 3 bases removed from V and 7 bases from J, the gap between germline ends came to 13 bases. This CDR3 has 12 residues. The germline gives CDR1 DFQATT, CDR2 SNEGSKA (reference sequence). CDR3 loop: CSASELFLEQYF. The CDR3 DNA is TGCAGTGCTAGTGAGCTCTTTTTGGAGCAGTACTTC.

This clonotype was detected many times. This rearrangement joins TRBV6-2 or TRBV6-3 to TRBJ2-2, with 7 bases lining up with TRBD1. The CDR3 has 16 amino acids. Germline CDR1 and CDR2: MNHEY and SVGEGT. V lost 6 bases to trimming and J lost 2 bases; unmatched junction nucleotides: 9. The CDR3 spells CASSPFGTDNTGELFF. Here the CDR3 DNA reads TGTGCCAGCAGCCCCTTCGGGACAGACAACACCGGGGAGCTGTTTTTT.

This clonotype has a handful of counts. The chain links TRBV27 to TRBJ2-7; a possible D gene is TRBD2 (5 bases). CDR1 is MNHEY, CDR2 SMNVEV, per germline (reference sequence). The CDR3 consists of 14 residues. Trimming pared 6 bases from V and 5 bases from J, leaving 17 bases between. CDR3 amino acids: CASSGVLRNDEQYF. The DNA for the CDR3 is TGTGCCAGCAGCGGGGTACTGAGGAACGACGAGCAGTACTTC.

In this sample, this clonotype turned up many times. The genes are TRBV11-2 and TRBJ2-1; 7 nucleotides match TRBD2. CDR3 length: 14 residues. The J segment lost 6 bases and the V segment lost 5 bases, leaving 7 bases of the junction unmatched. Germline V gives CDR1 SGHAT, CDR2 FQNNGV. CDR3: CASSTRTSINEQFF. CDR3 coding DNA: TGTGCCAGCAGCACCCGGACTAGTATCAATGAGCAGTTCTTC. The variable domain in full, with the rest retrieved from reference TRBV11-2 and TRBJ2-1, is EAGVAQSPRYKIIEKRQSVAFWCNPISGHATLYWYQQILGQGPKLLIQFQNNGVVDDSQLPKDRFSAERLKGVDSTLKIQPAKLEDSAVYLCASSTRTSINEQFFGPGTRLTVL.

This chain uses TRBV5-6 with TRBJ2-5; D ambiguous. The CDR3 loop spans 12 amino acids. The V end lost 0 bases, the J end lost 3 bases, and 3 bases lay between the germline ends. The germline CDR1 and CDR2 sequences are SGHDT and YYEEEE. The CDR3 DNA sequence: TGTGCCAGCAGCTTGGGTAAAGAGACCCAGTACTTC. Its translation is CASSLGKETQYF.

This chain connects TRBV7-6 to TRBJ2-1; unclear D gene. CDR3 size: 15 residues. Trimming shortened V by 5 bases and J by 1 base, and 12 bases separated the two germline ends. Germline V gene data show CDR1 as SGHVS and CDR2 as FNYEAQ. Here the CDR3 reads CASSPLDVSYNEQFF. The CDR3 bases are TGTGCCAGCAGCCCCCTCGATGTGTCCTACAATGAGCAGTTCTTC. Drawing the rest from reference TRBV7-6 and TRBJ2-1, the complete variable domain is GAGVSQSPRYKVTKRGQDVALRCDPISGHVSLYWYRQALGQGPEFLTYFNYEAQQDKSGLPNDRFSAERPEGSISTLTIQRTEQRDSAMYRCASSPLDVSYNEQFFGPGTRLTVL.

This clonotype was detected only a few times. The CDR3, as DNA: TGCGCCAGCAGTCCAGGAGGTCAGGGAGATACGCAGTATTTT. The encoded protein is CASSPGGQGDTQYF. The genes are TRBV10-1 and TRBJ2-3; D possibly matches TRBD1 or TRBD2 (5 bases each). Germline V CDR1 and CDR2: WNHNN, SYGVQD (reference sequence). The CDR3 contains 14 residues. Trimming cost V 5 bases and J 5 bases, with 14 bases left between them.